The rows below give T cell receptor beta chains drawn from one sample of a study of monozygotic twins with inflammatory bowel disease. TCRdb reanalyzed the 5' RACE reads, giving one entry per CDR3 protein sequence and no DNA. Recorded here are approximately 110,000 distinct CDR3 sequences; the top ten clones represent 9.5% to 15%. Source material: blood. These TCRs come from a human donor with ulcerative colitis or Crohn's disease, or a healthy co-twin of an affected twin (not recorded which). CDR3s include the opening cysteine and the closing phenylalanine or tryptophan.

cdr3_aa	v_call	j_call
CASSRRRAGANTEAFF	TRBV6-2/TRBV6-3	TRBJ1-1
CSAQPGTQNTEAFF	TRBV20-1	TRBJ1-1
CASSEKVAGRYEQYF	TRBV2	TRBJ2-7
CASSYGAYTGELFF	TRBV6-5	TRBJ2-2
CASSSSGEVDTQYF	TRBV7-6	TRBJ2-3
CASSFSGQGYTGELFF	TRBV5-1	TRBJ2-2
CASSPTGVGTYEQYF	TRBV18	TRBJ2-7
CSATPARAGGDGYTF	TRBV20-1	TRBJ1-2
CASSLSLTTLAFF	TRBV28	TRBJ1-1
CASRRQAGVETQYF	TRBV7-2	TRBJ2-5
CASSFGSRAAYEQYF	TRBV7-9	TRBJ2-7
CASSLGQDTDTQYF	TRBV5-1	TRBJ2-3
CASSPTGVRRNEQFF	TRBV5-4	TRBJ2-1
CASSSGGQTSTDTQYF	TRBV5-4	TRBJ2-3
CSARLTSETQYF	TRBV20-1	TRBJ2-5
CASSIVGRGTGSFNEQFF	TRBV9	TRBJ2-1
CASSPGSDQPQHF	TRBV5-1	TRBJ1-5